This TCR beta chain was recovered during a study of beta chain features in type 1 diabetes. Study as a whole: Comparable age, gender and cell yields were observed in patients relative to healthy donors. Findings of the study overall: In patients and controls equally, PCR might favor templates that are shorter. Type 1 diabetes patients had TCRB CDR3s that were shorter (moderately but significantly so) in all four CD4+ subsets.

A heparinised blood draw that averaged about 120 mL was obtained once from each donor. By way of CD45RO/CCR7/CD25/CD127/CD95/CD27, the CD4+ regulatory, stem cell-like memory, central memory and naive cells were sorted. V lost 2 bases and J lost 1; bases outside the gene matches: 2. The CDR3 contains 14 residues. In germline, CDR1 is SGHTA, CDR2 FQGNSA. This clone was picked up a small number of times. Antigen: not known. In the same sample, other DNA sequences code for this CDR3. Expressed TCRB transcripts were sequenced, since all the RNA that had been isolated was reverse transcribed. Generated by immunoSEQ multiplex PCR, the TCRdb table keeps only in-frame clones and is missing some. The sample has 150,000 to 200,000 clones, around 8.6% seen once; the top ten hold approximately 0.54%.

V gene TRBV7-2 combines with J gene TRBJ2-7; 7 nucleotides match TRBD2. The sequenced sample consisted of central memory CD4+ T cells from blood. This receptor was identified in a woman under 30 with type 1 diabetes. The DNA for the CDR3 is TGTGCCAGCAGCTTATCTAGCGGTTCCTACGAGCAGTACTTC. It encodes CASSLSSGSYEQYF.